A selection of T cell receptor beta chains follows, all from one sample in a study of CD8 T cells in ankylosing spondylitis. MiXCR was run by TCRdb on the 5' RACE reads, yielding one entry per CDR3 protein. This table has some 30,000 distinct CDR3 sequences, 14% appearing once. Sequenced material: blood. Receptors originate from a male donor with ankylosing spondylitis or in good health (not recorded which). Both conserved end residues are part of each CDR3.

J gene: TRBJ2-7; V gene: TRBV6-2/TRBV6-3; CDR3 protein: CASSYPTSSAGDEQYF
J gene: TRBJ1-1; V gene: TRBV7-2; CDR3 protein: CASSIRGRDEAFF
J gene: TRBJ2-3; V gene: TRBV11-2; CDR3 protein: CASTRGGGPADTQYF
J gene: TRBJ2-3; V gene: TRBV24-1; CDR3 protein: CATSDPGPAGTDTQYF
J gene: TRBJ2-2; V gene: TRBV25-1; CDR3 protein: CASSVGLSTGELFF
J gene: TRBJ2-7; V gene: TRBV9; CDR3 protein: CASSSRPGQPYEQYF
J gene: TRBJ2-3; V gene: TRBV6-4; CDR3 protein: CASSRDGSTDTQYF
J gene: TRBJ2-1; V gene: TRBV28; CDR3 protein: CASRGAYNEQFF
J gene: TRBJ2-5; V gene: TRBV5-6; CDR3 protein: CASSQRGAQYF
J gene: TRBJ2-3; V gene: TRBV29-1; CDR3 protein: CSVNKDRSTDTQYF
J gene: TRBJ2-2; V gene: TRBV12-3/TRBV12-4; CDR3 protein: CASRDIADTGELFF
J gene: TRBJ2-2; V gene: TRBV12-3/TRBV12-4; CDR3 protein: CASSLDSRTGELFF
J gene: TRBJ1-5; V gene: TRBV19; CDR3 protein: CASTVGGLSNQPQHF
J gene: TRBJ2-2; V gene: TRBV6-6; CDR3 protein: CASSYTRAGTPTGELFF
J gene: TRBJ1-1; V gene: TRBV11-2; CDR3 protein: CASSYKSFGIRGPFIMNTEAFF
J gene: TRBJ2-7; V gene: TRBV5-6; CDR3 protein: CASSLGGDFYEQYF
J gene: TRBJ2-3; V gene: TRBV12-3/TRBV12-4; CDR3 protein: CASSLLQGTDTQYF
J gene: TRBJ2-5; V gene: TRBV28; CDR3 protein: CASSFRRGETQYF
J gene: TRBJ1-1; V gene: TRBV12-3/TRBV12-4; CDR3 protein: CASSLWGNEAFF
J gene: TRBJ2-4; V gene: TRBV2; CDR3 protein: CASSIWDIQYF
J gene: TRBJ2-1; V gene: TRBV7-9; CDR3 protein: CASSLDEYNEQFF
J gene: TRBJ2-5; V gene: TRBV7-2; CDR3 protein: CASSLARPPETQYF
J gene: TRBJ2-2; V gene: TRBV29-1; CDR3 protein: CSVGTGPLNTGELFF
J gene: TRBJ2-1; V gene: TRBV29-1; CDR3 protein: CSVVLAVSYNEQFF
J gene: TRBJ2-2; V gene: TRBV11-2; CDR3 protein: CASSLVTGGGELFF
J gene: TRBJ2-1; V gene: TRBV9; CDR3 protein: CASSVVGGRNEQFF
J gene: TRBJ2-5; V gene: TRBV6-5; CDR3 protein: CASRRQGQGAQYF
J gene: TRBJ2-5; V gene: TRBV20-1; CDR3 protein: CSARAGGRETQYF
J gene: TRBJ2-7; V gene: TRBV5-1; CDR3 protein: CASSPDSTYEQYF
J gene: TRBJ2-1; V gene: TRBV5-1; CDR3 protein: CASSLADRGPYNEQFF
J gene: TRBJ2-1; V gene: TRBV5-1; CDR3 protein: CASFLAGGSNEQFF
J gene: TRBJ1-4; V gene: TRBV5-6; CDR3 protein: CASSLQGSKLFF
J gene: TRBJ2-1; V gene: TRBV12-3/TRBV12-4; CDR3 protein: CASRTAGVRLDEQFF
J gene: TRBJ2-5; V gene: TRBV12-3/TRBV12-4; CDR3 protein: CASSQQGASQETQYF
J gene: TRBJ2-2; V gene: TRBV29-1; CDR3 protein: CSVHGQGAGVNTGELFF
J gene: TRBJ2-2; V gene: TRBV24-1; CDR3 protein: CATRDKFTGELFF
J gene: TRBJ2-1; V gene: TRBV24-1; CDR3 protein: CATSDLPLAGINEQFF
J gene: TRBJ2-3; V gene: TRBV12-3/TRBV12-4; CDR3 protein: CASSLKKGADTQYF
J gene: TRBJ2-2; V gene: TRBV29-1; CDR3 protein: CSALTGPPGELFF
J gene: TRBJ2-5; V gene: TRBV4-2; CDR3 protein: CASSQDSGAGGTETQYF
J gene: TRBJ2-1; V gene: TRBV6-6; CDR3 protein: CASSYSGNEQFF
J gene: TRBJ2-4; V gene: TRBV6-2/TRBV6-3; CDR3 protein: CASGVNIQYF
J gene: TRBJ2-2; V gene: TRBV12-3/TRBV12-4; CDR3 protein: CASSFAGGNTGELFF
J gene: TRBJ1-5; V gene: TRBV27; CDR3 protein: CASKNGGGGDQPQHF
J gene: TRBJ2-3; V gene: TRBV12-3/TRBV12-4; CDR3 protein: CASSSDRDTQYF
J gene: TRBJ2-1; V gene: TRBV10-3; CDR3 protein: CATPGLAVRRVDEQFF
J gene: TRBJ2-5; V gene: TRBV20-1; CDR3 protein: CSASVPSETQYF
J gene: TRBJ2-6; V gene: TRBV28; CDR3 protein: CASSLGSGGANVLTF
J gene: TRBJ2-6; V gene: TRBV6-5; CDR3 protein: CASSPRTGVGAGANVLTF
J gene: TRBJ1-4; V gene: TRBV30; CDR3 protein: CAWSVRDPEKLFF
J gene: TRBJ2-4; V gene: TRBV28; CDR3 protein: CASSLAGWAQGAKNIQYF
J gene: TRBJ2-5; V gene: TRBV20-1; CDR3 protein: CSAHLAGGFAAQYF
J gene: TRBJ2-6; V gene: TRBV4-1; CDR3 protein: CAGGGWDPKTSGANVLTF
J gene: TRBJ2-2; V gene: TRBV7-9; CDR3 protein: CASSWGTGELFF
J gene: TRBJ2-2; V gene: TRBV12-3/TRBV12-4; CDR3 protein: CASSPDPNPGGELFF
J gene: TRBJ2-2; V gene: TRBV20-1; CDR3 protein: CSATRTNTGELFF
J gene: TRBJ2-1; V gene: TRBV29-1; CDR3 protein: CSVEGGTAYNEQFF
J gene: TRBJ2-5; V gene: TRBV5-5; CDR3 protein: CASSYRRQETQYF